Below are 25 T cell receptor beta chains sequenced from a single sample in a study of T cell responses to AZD1222 COVID-19 vaccine. Clones were sequenced by immunoSEQ multiplex PCR, and TCRdb holds only the in-frame ones, with some missing. The table includes more than 150,000 clones, approximately 92% detected once. Sequences were derived from peripheral blood, sampled on day 0 of AZD1222 vaccination. The receptors originated from an adult in good health.

The chain carries TRBV12-3 or TRBV12-4 and TRBJ2-1; D perhaps matches TRBD1 (5 bases). CDR3 length: 13 amino acids. Deletions cut 1 base from V and 8 bases from J, with 9 bases between. The CDR3 region is CASSLGRADEQFF. The CDR3 bases are TGTGCCAGCAGTTTAGGCAGGGCGGATGAGCAGTTCTTC.

This rearrangement joins TRBV7-9 to TRBJ2-3; 9 nucleotides match TRBD1. After removal of 5 bases from V and 3 bases from J, the junction contained 9 bases not matched to a gene. The CDR3 is 16 residues long. Germline V gives CDR1 SEHNR, CDR2 FQNEAQ (reference sequence). CDR3 residues: CASSPWTGEGTDTQYF. CDR3 nucleotides: TGTGCCAGCAGCCCATGGACAGGGGAAGGAACAGATACGCAGTATTTT.

The chain recombines TRBV3-1 (or the pseudogene TRBV3-2) with TRBJ2-1, with 7 positions matching TRBD2. In germline, CDR1 is LGHDT, CDR2 YNNKEL (reference sequence). The CDR3 sequence is 14 residues long. Trimming removed 6 bases from V and 1 base from J; junction bases left unmatched: 3. The CDR3 reads CASSTAGSYNEQFF. The CDR3 DNA reads TGTGCCAGCAGTACAGCGGGGTCCTACAATGAGCAGTTCTTC.

V gene TRBV6-6 combines with J gene TRBJ2-1, with 8 positions matching TRBD1. The CDR3 has 12 residues. Germline V gene sequence: CDR1 MNHNY, CDR2 SVGAGI (reference sequence). V lost 7 bases, J lost 11 bases, and 7 bases stayed unmatched. CDR3 DNA sequence: TGTGCCAGCAACCCAGGGGGCGTCAAGCAGTTCTTC. This translates into CASNPGGVKQFF.

The J gene is TRBJ1-2, the V gene TRBV7-2; D unclear. This CDR3 comprises 15 residues. The V end was cut by 0 bases, the J end by 2 bases, with 10 bases between. Germline CDR1 and CDR2: SGHTA and FQGNSA. CDR3 sequence: CASSLAPPSNYGYTF. In nucleotides, the CDR3 is TGTGCCAGCAGCTTAGCGCCCCCCTCCAACTATGGCTACACCTTC.

The chain is built from TRBV19 and TRBJ1-1, with D possibly being TRBD1 (6 bases). From germline, CDR1 is LNHDA and CDR2 SQIVND (reference sequence). CDR3 length: 12 amino acids. V dropped 9 bases and J dropped 3 bases, with 11 bases sitting between them. The CDR3 DNA reads as TGTGCCAGCCTCAGGGGTTACACTGAAGCTTTCTTT. This codes for CASLRGYTEAFF.

The chain links TRBV2 to TRBJ2-1, with 7 bases matching TRBD1. V shed 10 bases, J shed 8 bases, and the junction held 20 bases outside the gene matches. The germline V gene encodes CDR1 SNHLY and CDR2 FYNNEI. The CDR3 covers 16 residues. In DNA form, the CDR3 reads TGTGCCATAAGCGTGGGCCGTACAGGGGTCGCCGATGAGCAGTTCTTC. Translation: CAISVGRTGVADEQFF.

The rearrangement joins TRBV18 to TRBJ2-7, with 9 nucleotides matching TRBD1. Germline CDR1 reads KGHSH; CDR2 reads LQKENI. The CDR3 length is 17 residues. Trimming at V came to 4 bases and at J to 1 base, leaving 11 bases not matched to a gene. CDR3 region: CASSRSGTGPVSYEQYF. Here the CDR3 DNA reads TGTGCCAGCTCACGATCCGGGACAGGGCCAGTATCCTACGAGCAGTACTTC.

The rearrangement uses TRBV6-2 or TRBV6-3 and TRBJ1-2, with TRBD1 matching over 7 bases. J lost 5 bases, V lost 4 bases, and 19 bases had no gene match. The V gene's germline CDR1 is MNHEY and CDR2 SVGEGT. The CDR3 sequence is 18 residues long. The CDR3 sequence: CASSSTGDRATSGYGYTF. The CDR3 DNA follows: TGTGCCAGCAGTTCCACCGGGGACAGAGCGACCTCGGGGTATGGCTACACCTTC.

The V gene is TRBV7-9, the J gene TRBJ1-6; weak D call: TRBD1 (5 bases). Germline V gene sequence: CDR1 SEHNR, CDR2 FQNEAQ (reference sequence). The V gene lost 2 bases and the J gene lost 10 bases, with 15 bases spanning the gap. There are 15 residues in the CDR3. The CDR3 reads CASSLSQGGRSPLHF. DNA for the CDR3: TGTGCCAGCAGCTTATCCCAGGGAGGGCGGTCACCCCTCCACTTT.

V and J are TRBV4-2 and TRBJ1-3; D unresolved. V lost 0 bases to trimming and J lost 8 bases, with 14 bases between them. The CDR3 sequence is 15 residues long. The germline gives CDR1 LGHNA, CDR2 YNFKEQ. CDR3 amino acids: CASSQDRKSEDTIYF. The DNA for the CDR3 is TGTGCCAGCAGCCAAGATAGGAAGTCGGAAGACACCATATATTTT.

The chain has TRBV11-2 and TRBJ2-2; D is possibly TRBD1 (5 bases). The germline V gene encodes CDR1 SGHAT and CDR2 FQNNGV. CDR3 size: 16 residues. The ends were cut back, 5 bases at V and 6 bases at J, with 19 bases in the middle. The CDR3 loop reads CASSRLAGVGAGELFF. The CDR3 coding sequence is TGTGCCAGCAGCCGGTTAGCCGGAGTAGGGGCCGGGGAGCTGTTTTTT.

The rearrangement links TRBV5-1 to TRBJ1-4, with a tentative D call TRBD1 (5 bases). The CDR3 spans 18 residues. Germline V lookup: CDR1 SGHRS, CDR2 YFSETQ. Trimming stripped 0 bases from V and 0 bases from J, with 15 bases between. The CDR3 reads CASSLVSREVATNEKLFF. The CDR3 DNA is TGCGCCAGCAGCTTGGTATCCAGGGAAGTCGCAACTAATGAAAAACTGTTTTTT.

The chain recombines TRBV19 with TRBJ1-1; D is uncertain. V was clipped by 2 bases and J by 0 bases, with 7 bases between them. Germline CDR1 and CDR2: LNHDA and SQIVND (reference sequence). This CDR3 spans 14 amino acids. The CDR3 DNA follows: TGTGCCAGTAGTATAACCGGGTTGAACACTGAAGCTTTCTTT. Its translation: CASSITGLNTEAFF.

The chain is built from TRBV5-6 and TRBJ2-7; 8 bases fit TRBD2. Trimming cost V 5 bases and J 0 bases; bases outside gene matches: 7. CDR1 and CDR2 from the germline V gene are SGHDT and YYEEEE. There are 15 residues in the CDR3. The CDR3 is CASSHTSGSSYEQYF. The CDR3 DNA reads TGTGCCAGCAGTCATACTAGCGGAAGCTCCTACGAGCAGTACTTC.

The chain links TRBV29-1 to TRBJ1-1, with D perhaps matching TRBD1 (6 bases). The CDR3 is 13 amino acids. The germline gives CDR1 SQVTM, CDR2 ANQGSEA. V was cut by 7 bases and J by 0 bases, with 12 bases left in between. The CDR3, as DNA: TGCAGCGGTAGTCCAGGGGTGAACACTGAAGCTTTCTTT. Encoded protein: CSGSPGVNTEAFF.

The chain combines TRBV5-4 with TRBJ1-1; 7 bases line up with TRBD1. From germline, CDR1 is SGHNT and CDR2 YYREEE (reference sequence). V trimming: 2 bases; J trimming: 6 bases; junction bases outside the gene matches: 7. This CDR3 has 14 amino acids. The CDR3 reads CASSFQQGLAEAFF. DNA of the CDR3: TGTGCCAGCAGCTTCCAACAGGGGCTCGCTGAAGCTTTCTTT.

CDR3 coding DNA: TGTGCCAGCAGCTCAAAGGGACAAGGGAATTCACCCCTCCACTTT. The encoded protein is CASSSKGQGNSPLHF. This chain links TRBV5-4 with TRBJ1-6; the D gene is possibly TRBD1 (6 bases). CDR1 SGHNT and CDR2 YYREEE come from the germline V gene (reference sequence). This CDR3 is 15 amino acids long. Trimming took off 3 bases at V and 7 bases at J, with 14 bases between the two ends.

The genes are TRBV7-6 and TRBJ1-5; unclear D gene. This CDR3 comprises 13 residues. V was cut by 3 bases and J by 4 bases, with 7 bases left in between. The germline V gene has CDR1 SGHVS and CDR2 FNYEAQ. The CDR3 loop reads CASSFGGNQPQHF. The CDR3 DNA reads TGTGCCAGCAGCTTTGGAGGGAATCAGCCCCAGCATTTT.

The chain employs TRBV5-6 and TRBJ2-2; no clear D gene. The V end was cut by 2 bases, the J end by 2 bases, with 1 base between. Germline CDR1 and CDR2: SGHDT and YYEEEE. This CDR3 is 12 amino acids long. DNA of the CDR3: TGTGCCAGCAGCTTAAACACCGGGGAGCTGTTTTTT. Translation: CASSLNTGELFF.

The genes are TRBV7-8 and TRBJ1-2, with 7 bases lining up with TRBD1. After removal of 8 bases from V and 4 bases from J, the junction contained 10 bases not matched to a gene. Germline lookup yields CDR1 SGHVS and CDR2 FQNEAQ. The CDR3 extends over 14 amino acids. The CDR3 loop is CASSTGRVPYGYTF. As DNA, the CDR3 is TGTGCCAGCTCGACAGGGCGCGTTCCCTATGGCTACACCTTC.

J is TRBJ1-1 and V is TRBV30, with TRBD1 as a possible D gene (6 bases). This CDR3 region has 13 residues. V gave up 2 bases and J gave up 7 bases, with 14 bases separating them. CDR1 and CDR2 from the germline V gene are GTSNPN and SVGIG (reference sequence). CDR3 region: CAWSTGGDFEAFF. The CDR3 region has the DNA TGTGCCTGGAGTACGGGGGGCGATTTTGAAGCTTTCTTT.

The rearrangement joins TRBV12-3 or TRBV12-4 to TRBJ1-5; D is ambiguous. Trimming pared 1 base from V and 4 bases from J, leaving 5 bases between. The CDR3 loop spans 13 amino acids. CDR3 sequence (DNA): TGTGCCAGCAGTTTAGAGGAGAATCAGCCCCAGCATTTT. Translating gives CASSLEENQPQHF.

This chain uses TRBV4-1 with TRBJ1-1; maybe TRBD1 (6 bases). The CDR3 length is 17 residues. The V and J ends lost 6 bases and 1 base respectively, with 21 bases between them. Germline V CDR1 and CDR2: MGHRA, YSYEKL. Here the CDR3 reads CASRGGAAHDPNTEAFF. CDR3 bases: TGCGCCAGCAGAGGGGGAGCGGCACACGACCCGAACACTGAAGCTTTCTTT.

The rearrangement uses TRBV30 and TRBJ1-6; D is undetermined. The germline V and J ends were trimmed by 1 base and 0 bases, with 7 bases remaining between them. The CDR3 is made up of 15 amino acids. CDR1 GTSNPN and CDR2 SVGIG come from the germline V gene (reference sequence). The CDR3: CAWSGASSYNSPLHF. DNA of the CDR3: TGTGCCTGGAGTGGAGCGAGCTCCTATAATTCACCCCTCCACTTT.